Below are 11 T cell receptor beta chains sequenced from a single sample in a study of blood T cell repertoires in COVID-19. Some clones are missing from TCRdb's copy, which holds only in-frame ones; the method was immunoSEQ multiplex PCR. Among about 280,000 clones, roughly 86% were seen once, and the ten largest hold about 9.8%. Sequencing was carried out using peripheral blood. These receptors were taken from a man aged 18 to 30 with active or convalescent COVID-19.

This clone came up once. The gene calls are TRBV2 and TRBJ2-1, with 11 bases matching TRBD2. The CDR3 has 15 amino acids. The germline CDR1 and CDR2 sequences are SNHLY and FYNNEI. The V segment lost 1 base and the J segment 7 bases; nucleotides outside the gene matches: 3. The CDR3 bases are TGTGCCAGCAGTGAAGGGCCTAGCGGGGGGAATGAGCAGTTCTTC. It translates to CASSEGPSGGNEQFF.

This chain links TRBV4-1 with TRBJ1-1; D is undetermined. V dropped 3 bases and J dropped 10 bases, with 12 bases sitting between them. The germline V gene encodes CDR1 MGHRA and CDR2 YSYEKL. The CDR3 consists of 12 residues. CDR3 nucleotide sequence: TGCGCCAGCAGCCACCTCCCGGGGTTAGCTTTCTTT. Encoded protein: CASSHLPGLAFF.

This chain links TRBV2 with TRBJ2-7, with D maybe TRBD2 (5 bases). V shed 7 bases and J shed 5 bases, with 18 bases lying between them. The germline CDR1 and CDR2 sequences are SNHLY and FYNNEI. The CDR3 has 14 residues. Written as DNA, the CDR3 is TGTGCCAGCACCGAAATCCCGGGGTACCACGAGCAGTACTTC. This codes for CASTEIPGYHEQYF. Complete variable domain (other parts from reference TRBV2 and TRBJ2-7): EPEVTQTPSHQVTQMGQEVILRCVPISNHLYFYWYRQILGQKVEFLVSFYNNEISEKSEIFDDQFSVERPDGSNFTLKIRSTKLEDSAMYFCASTEIPGYHEQYFGPGTRLTVT.

V is TRBV19 and J is TRBJ2-3; 7 positions agree with TRBD1. The CDR3 is 14 residues long. Trimming at V came to 6 bases and at J to 2 bases, leaving 5 bases not matched to a gene. The germline V gene has CDR1 LNHDA and CDR2 SQIVND (reference sequence). CDR3 in amino acids: CASSPTGFTDTQYF. CDR3 DNA: TGTGCCAGTAGCCCGACAGGGTTCACAGATACGCAGTATTTT.

V usage is TRBV9 and J usage is TRBJ1-2; 9 bases fit TRBD1. Germline-derived CDR1 and CDR2 are SGDLS and YYNGEE. The junction had 8 bases not matched to a gene; V was cut back by 3 bases and J by 8 bases. The CDR3 has 14 residues. CDR3 nucleotide sequence: TGTGCCAGCAGCGCCACAGGGGGCTCAGCGGGCTACACCTTC. Protein product: CASSATGGSAGYTF.

The rearrangement joins TRBV27 to TRBJ2-7; the D is unclear. Deletions cut 4 bases from V and 7 bases from J, with 17 bases between. This CDR3 is 14 amino acids long. In germline, CDR1 is MNHEY, CDR2 SMNVEV (reference sequence). The chain's CDR3 is CASSSDLVAREQYF. The CDR3 DNA sequence: TGTGCCAGCAGTTCAGACCTCGTGGCGCGGGAGCAGTACTTC.

V gene TRBV5-6 combines with J gene TRBJ2-2; 8 bases are a match to TRBD1. The germline V gene has CDR1 SGHDT and CDR2 YYEEEE. This CDR3 is built from 15 residues. V trimming: 2 bases; J trimming: 3 bases; junction bases outside the gene matches: 3. CDR3 in DNA: TGTGCCAGCAGCTTCCAGGGGGCGTACACCGGGGAGCTGTTTTTT. It encodes CASSFQGAYTGELFF.

The chain carries TRBV4-2 and TRBJ1-5; D is perhaps TRBD1 (5 bases). Germline V gene lookup returns CDR1 LGHNA and CDR2 YNFKEQ. The CDR3 is made up of 17 amino acids. The V end was cut by 0 bases, the J end by 9 bases, with 21 bases between. CDR3 loop: CASSQDWQGNPIRPQHF. The CDR3 coding sequence is TGTGCCAGCAGCCAAGATTGGCAGGGAAACCCTATTCGGCCCCAGCATTTT.

The chain is built from TRBV2 and TRBJ1-2; TRBD1 aligns across 8 bases. Germline V lookup: CDR1 SNHLY, CDR2 FYNNEI. The CDR3 runs to 16 residues. The ends lost 3 bases at V and 5 bases at J; junction bases unmatched: 11. DNA for the CDR3: TGTGCCAGCAGTGAGGAGGCAGGGGGCAATAGTTATGGCTACACCTTC. Translating it yields CASSEEAGGNSYGYTF.

V usage is TRBV9 and J usage is TRBJ2-7; 9 positions match TRBD1. Germline loops: CDR1 SGDLS, CDR2 YYNGEE. This CDR3 is 15 amino acids long. The J segment lost 0 bases and the V segment lost 8 bases, leaving 9 bases of the junction unmatched. For the CDR3, the DNA is TGTGCCAGTGCACCCGGGGGACAGGGCTCCTACGAGCAGTACTTC. It codes for CASAPGGQGSYEQYF.

CDR3 residues: CASSPRGNTEAFF. In nucleotides, the CDR3 is TGTGCCAGCAGCCCCCGGGGGAACACTGAAGCTTTCTTT. The chain carries TRBV13 and TRBJ1-1; no clear D gene. Per the germline V gene, CDR1 is PRHDT and CDR2 is FYEKMQ (reference sequence). The CDR3 is 13 amino acids. V was clipped by 5 bases and J by 1 base, with 8 bases between them. The full variable domain, completed using reference TRBV13 and TRBJ1-1, is AAGVIQSPRHLIKEKRETATLKCYPIPRHDTVYWYQQGPGQDPQFLISFYEKMQSDKGSIPDRFSAQQFSDYHSELNMSSLELGDSALYFCASSPRGNTEAFFGQGTRLTVV.